Listed here are 6 T cell receptor beta chains from one sample, sequenced in a study of T cells in Graves' hyperthyroidism and ophthalmopathy. The investigators amplified TCR beta CDR3 regions from RNA transcripts. A first-round RT-PCR of the TCR CDR3 used the HTBI primer set. Via MiXCR, TCRdb re-called the multiplex PCR reads, giving one row per CDR3 protein. The sample records 500,000 to 650,000 distinct CDR3 sequences, roughly 17% being singletons. Material for sequencing was blood. The receptors come from a woman aged 18-29 years with Graves' ophthalmopathy.

This clonotype was seen ten or more times. The gene calls are TRBV27 and TRBJ1-2, with 9 bases identical to TRBD1. Germline trimming cut 4 bases from V and 3 bases from J; bases unmatched to any gene: 3. The CDR3 runs 14 residues. Germline V gene data show CDR1 as MNHEY and CDR2 as SMNVEV (reference sequence). The CDR3 DNA sequence: TGTGCCAGCAGTTCCGGGACAGGGCACTATGGCTACACCTTC. Its translation: CASSSGTGHYGYTF.

This clonotype was seen a few times. The chain links TRBV6-4 to TRBJ2-3, with TRBD2 identical over 12 bases. The CDR3 runs to 16 residues. From germline, CDR1 is MRHNA and CDR2 SNTAGT. With 5 bases clipped from V and 0 bases from J, the junction kept 3 bases outside the gene matches. The CDR3 DNA reads TGTGCCAGCAGTACCACTAGCGGGGGGAGCACAGATACGCAGTATTTT. Protein product: CASSTTSGGSTDTQYF.

This clonotype was detected a few times. The J gene is TRBJ1-1, the V gene TRBV5-1; no firm D call. Trimming cost V 0 bases and J 0 bases, with 9 bases left between them. The CDR3 spans 15 residues. The V gene's germline CDR1 is SGHRS and CDR2 YFSETQ. CDR3 nucleotides: TGCGCCAGCAGCTTGGGTCGTAGGGTGAACACTGAAGCTTTCTTT. Its translation: CASSLGRRVNTEAFF.

This clonotype was counted many times. The chain couples TRBV7-9 to TRBJ2-7; D is undetermined. The V end lost 7 bases, the J end lost 3 bases, and 7 bases lay between the germline ends. The V gene's germline CDR1 is SEHNR and CDR2 FQNEAQ (reference sequence). The CDR3 loop spans 11 amino acids. The CDR3 DNA is TGTGCCAGCACCAAGAACTACGAGCAGTACTTC. Translation gives CASTKNYEQYF.

This clonotype was seen only a few times. This chain's CDR3 is CASSVGGGGDQPQHF. CDR3 nucleotides: TGTGCCAGCAGCGTAGGGGGGGGGGGAGATCAGCCCCAGCATTTT. The chain is built from TRBV9 and TRBJ1-5; D perhaps matches TRBD1 (5 bases). CDR1 SGDLS and CDR2 YYNGEE come from the germline V gene. The CDR3 is 15 residues long. Trimming shortened V by 0 bases and J by 5 bases, and 12 bases separated the two germline ends.

This chain uses TRBV3-1 with TRBJ2-1; tentatively, D is TRBD1 (6 bases). The CDR3 is 15 residues long. V lost 2 bases and J lost 3, with 11 bases in between. Looked up from germline, CDR1 is LGHDT and CDR2 is YNNKEL (reference sequence). DNA of the CDR3: TGTGCCAGCAGCCAAACAGGGTTTAGCTACAATGAGCAGTTCTTC. Amino acid sequence: CASSQTGFSYNEQFF.